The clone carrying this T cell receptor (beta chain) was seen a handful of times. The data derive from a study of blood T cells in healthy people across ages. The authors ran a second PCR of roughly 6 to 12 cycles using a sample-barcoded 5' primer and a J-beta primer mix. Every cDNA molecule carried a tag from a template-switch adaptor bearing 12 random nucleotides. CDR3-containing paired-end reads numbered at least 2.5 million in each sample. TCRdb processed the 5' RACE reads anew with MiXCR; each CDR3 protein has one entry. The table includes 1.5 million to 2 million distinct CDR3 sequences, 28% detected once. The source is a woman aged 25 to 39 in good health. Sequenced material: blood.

In DNA form, the CDR3 reads TGTGCCGTCCCGTCCGCAGGGGGCGGCAATCAGCCCCAGCATTTT. It translates to CAVPSAGGGNQPQHF. The genes are TRBV7-9 and TRBJ1-5; 8 positions match TRBD1. The CDR3 contains 15 residues. V gave up 11 bases and J gave up 2 bases; unmatched junction bases: 11. Germline V gene lookup returns CDR1 SEHNR and CDR2 FQNEAQ (reference sequence).